This TCR beta chain was profiled in a study of identical twins. This clonotype was picked up a small number of times. TCRdb reprocessed the 5' RACE reads via MiXCR and lists one record per CDR3 protein. Among a few hundred thousand distinct CDR3 sequences listed, more than 9% were seen once. CDR1 and CDR2 (germline): DFQATT, SNEGSKA (reference sequence). The V end lost 3 bases, the J end lost 6 bases, and 17 bases lay between the germline ends. The CDR3 spans 15 residues. The chain uses TRBV20-1 and TRBJ2-2, with D perhaps matching TRBD2 (5 bases). Sequencing used memory T cells sorted from blood. This TCR derives from a man in his fifties in good health. This CDR3 is CSASEGGVRAGELFF. Here the CDR3 DNA reads TGCAGTGCTAGTGAGGGTGGGGTGAGGGCCGGGGAGCTGTTTTTT.